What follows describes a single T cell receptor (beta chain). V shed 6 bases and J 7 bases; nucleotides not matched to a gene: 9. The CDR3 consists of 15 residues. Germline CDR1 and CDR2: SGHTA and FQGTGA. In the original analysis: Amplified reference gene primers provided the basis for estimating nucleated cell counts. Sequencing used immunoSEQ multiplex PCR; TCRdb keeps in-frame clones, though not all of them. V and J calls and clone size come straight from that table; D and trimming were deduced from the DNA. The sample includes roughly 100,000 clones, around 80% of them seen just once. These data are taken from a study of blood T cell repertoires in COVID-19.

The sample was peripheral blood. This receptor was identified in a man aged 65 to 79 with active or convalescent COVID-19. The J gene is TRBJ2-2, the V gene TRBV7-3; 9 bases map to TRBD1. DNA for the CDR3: TGTGCCAGCAGGTCGACAGGGGGGCATGGCGGGGAGCTGTTTTTT. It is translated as CASRSTGGHGGELFF.